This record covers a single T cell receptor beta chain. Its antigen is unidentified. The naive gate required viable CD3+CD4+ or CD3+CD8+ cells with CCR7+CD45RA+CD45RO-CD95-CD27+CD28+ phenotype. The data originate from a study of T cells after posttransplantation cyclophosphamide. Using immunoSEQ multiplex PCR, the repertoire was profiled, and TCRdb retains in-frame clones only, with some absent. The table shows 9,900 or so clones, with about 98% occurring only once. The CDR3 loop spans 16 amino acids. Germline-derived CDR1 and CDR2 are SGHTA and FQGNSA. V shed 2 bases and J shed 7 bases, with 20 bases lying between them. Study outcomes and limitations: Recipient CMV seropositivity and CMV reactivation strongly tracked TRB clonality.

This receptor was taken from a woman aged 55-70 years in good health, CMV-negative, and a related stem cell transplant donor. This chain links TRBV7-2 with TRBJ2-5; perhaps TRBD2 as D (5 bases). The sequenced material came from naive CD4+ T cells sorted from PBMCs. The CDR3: CASSLRSGWVSGTQYF. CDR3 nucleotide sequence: TGTGCCAGCAGCTTAAGATCGGGGTGGGTCTCAGGGACCCAGTACTTC.